The 19 T cell receptor beta chains in this list originate from one sample, sequenced in a study of CD8 T cells in ankylosing spondylitis. TCRdb re-derived calls from the 5' RACE reads in MiXCR, one entry per CDR3 protein. The sample shows more than 150,000 distinct CDR3 sequences, 18% of them seen only once. The specimen sequenced was blood, either unsorted or a sorted T cell fraction (not recorded which). Receptor source: a male donor under 30 with ankylosing spondylitis or in good health (not recorded which).

This clonotype was found many times. V is TRBV20-1 and J is TRBJ2-7; TRBD2 matches 15 bases. The CDR3 spans 14 residues. Germline trimming cut 6 bases from V and 3 bases from J; bases unmatched to any gene: 3. Germline CDR1 is DFQATT and CDR2 is SNEGSKA (reference sequence). CDR3 nucleotide sequence: TGCAGTGCGCCGGGACTAGCGGGAGGCTACGAGCAGTACTTC. Its translation: CSAPGLAGGYEQYF.

This clonotype was observed at least ten times. This chain links TRBV7-9 with TRBJ2-7, with D maybe TRBD2 (6 bases). The V end was cut by 3 bases, the J end by 4 bases, with 19 bases between. Germline V gene sequence: CDR1 SEHNR, CDR2 FQNEAQ (reference sequence). This CDR3 is 16 amino acids long. Here the CDR3 reads CASSFVSGSKVYEQYF. As DNA, the CDR3 is TGTGCCAGCAGCTTCGTCTCCGGGAGTAAAGTGTACGAGCAGTACTTC. The full variable domain, rest sourced from reference TRBV7-9 and TRBJ2-7, is DTGVSQNPRHKITKRGQNVTFRCDPISEHNRLYWYRQTLGQGPEFLTYFQNEAQLEKSRLLSDRFSAERPKGSFSTLEIQRTEQGDSAMYLCASSFVSGSKVYEQYFGPGTRLTVT.

The table lists this clonotype with many counts. The rearrangement links TRBV20-1 to TRBJ2-1; D possibly corresponds to TRBD2 (5 bases). Trimming pared 1 base from V and 0 bases from J, leaving 7 bases between. Germline CDR1 reads DFQATT; CDR2 reads SNEGSKA (reference sequence). This CDR3 is built from 14 residues. The CDR3 is CSARVASSYNEQFF. The CDR3, as DNA: TGCAGTGCTAGAGTAGCGAGCTCCTACAATGAGCAGTTCTTC.

This clonotype appeared a few times. This chain's CDR3 is CASSWTGDTEAFF. In DNA form, the CDR3 reads TGTGCCAGCAGTTGGACAGGGGACACTGAAGCTTTCTTT. This chain links TRBV25-1 with TRBJ1-1; 9 bases line up with TRBD1. There are 13 residues in the CDR3. V trimming: 5 bases; J trimming: 3 bases; junction bases outside the gene matches: 1. Germline CDR1 and CDR2: MGHDK and SYGVNS. The full variable domain, completed using reference TRBV25-1 and TRBJ1-1, is EADIYQTPRYLVIGTGKKITLECSQTMGHDKMYWYQQDPGMELHLIHYSYGVNSTEKGDLSSESTVSRIRTEHFPLTLESARPSHTSQYLCASSWTGDTEAFFGQGTRLTVV.

This clonotype was counted between two and nine times. The chain links TRBV15 to TRBJ2-7; TRBD1 matches 9 bases. The V segment lost 1 base and the J segment 5 bases; nucleotides outside the gene matches: 6. Per germline, CDR1 LNHNV and CDR2 YYDKDF (reference sequence). CDR3 length: 15 amino acids. The CDR3 loop is CATSRGDRVFDEQYF. The CDR3 DNA reads TGTGCCACCAGCAGAGGGGACAGGGTTTTCGACGAGCAGTACTTC.

The J gene is TRBJ2-1, the V gene TRBV29-1; 8 bases align to TRBD2. V was pared by 8 bases and J by 9 bases, with 21 bases of the junction left unmatched. There are 16 residues in the CDR3. The germline CDR1 and CDR2 sequences are SQVTM and ANQGSEA. This chain's CDR3 is CSSPPGREDVGGEQFF. The CDR3 nucleotides read TGCAGCTCCCCCCCCGGGCGGGAGGACGTGGGGGGTGAGCAGTTCTTC.

There are many counts of this clonotype. CDR3 residues: CATGNGPAYEQYF. The CDR3 DNA reads TGTGCCACCGGGAACGGGCCGGCCTACGAGCAGTACTTC. The J gene is TRBJ2-7, the V gene TRBV15; D unclear. The CDR3 loop spans 13 amino acids. Trimming took 8 bases from V and 2 from J, leaving 13 bases between them. Germline V gene lookup returns CDR1 LNHNV and CDR2 YYDKDF (reference sequence).

This clonotype was recorded many times. V and J are TRBV6-6 and TRBJ2-3; TRBD2 matches at 7 bases. This CDR3 has 14 amino acids. CDR1 MNHNY and CDR2 SVGAGI come from the germline V gene (reference sequence). V shed 6 bases and J 4 bases; nucleotides not matched to a gene: 7. The CDR3 DNA follows: TGTGCCAGCAGGCAAGCGGGAATCGCAGATACGCAGTATTTT. It specifies CASRQAGIADTQYF.

There are many counts of this clonotype. The V call is TRBV12-3 or TRBV12-4, the J call TRBJ2-3; 8 nucleotides match TRBD2. The trim removed 7 bases at V and 5 bases at J, leaving 11 bases unmatched. This CDR3 has 15 residues. The CDR3 loop is CASTPWGREVDTQYF. Here the CDR3 DNA reads TGTGCCAGCACCCCGTGGGGGCGGGAGGTAGATACGCAGTATTTT.

There are a few counts of this clonotype. This rearrangement joins TRBV20-1 to TRBJ2-3; perhaps TRBD2 as D (6 bases). Germline V lookup: CDR1 DFQATT, CDR2 SNEGSKA (reference sequence). Trimming pared 0 bases from V and 4 bases from J, leaving 14 bases between. The CDR3 is made up of 15 amino acids. The CDR3 sequence: CSARETSRSPDTQYF. The CDR3 bases are TGCAGTGCTAGAGAAACTAGCAGGTCGCCAGATACGCAGTATTTT.

This clonotype was recorded many times. The rearrangement uses TRBV12-3 or TRBV12-4 and TRBJ1-5, with D possibly matching TRBD1 (5 bases). V lost 7 bases and J lost 0, with 19 bases in between. The CDR3 is 17 amino acids. The CDR3 DNA sequence: TGTGCCAGCACCAATAGCAGGGAGAGGTATAGCAATCAGCCCCAGCATTTT. Translated, it gives CASTNSRERYSNQPQHF.

Ten or more counts support this clonotype. This sequence joins TRBV5-1 and TRBJ2-1; D gene uncertain. Trimming removed 6 bases from V and 2 bases from J, with 12 bases in between. The CDR3 contains 14 residues. Per the germline V gene, CDR1 is SGHRS and CDR2 is YFSETQ. The CDR3 here is CASTEDPTYNEQFF. As DNA, the CDR3 is TGCGCCAGCACCGAGGACCCGACCTACAATGAGCAGTTCTTC.

This rearrangement joins TRBV10-2 to TRBJ1-1; D is possibly TRBD1 (6 bases). The CDR3 has 12 amino acids. Germline CDR1 and CDR2: WSHSY and SAAADI. V was clipped by 8 bases and J by 0 bases, with 7 bases between them. The chain's CDR3 is CASQGMNTEAFF. The CDR3 DNA sequence: TGCGCCAGCCAGGGGATGAACACTGAAGCTTTCTTT.

In its sample, this clonotype was seen many times. This chain links TRBV11-2 with TRBJ2-5; D possibly matches TRBD1 or TRBD2 (5 bases each). Germline CDR1 SGHAT, CDR2 FQNNGV. Trimming shortened V by 0 bases and J by 5 bases, and 25 bases separated the two germline ends. CDR3 size: 19 residues. Here the CDR3 reads CASSLDRGRGRFSWETQYF. CDR3 coding DNA: TGTGCCAGCAGCTTAGATAGGGGAAGGGGACGATTCTCTTGGGAGACCCAGTACTTC.

Many counts were recorded for this clonotype. The chain links TRBV5-1 to TRBJ2-1; D perhaps matches TRBD1 (9 bases). The CDR3 is 16 residues long. Germline-derived CDR1 and CDR2 are SGHRS and YFSETQ. V lost 4 bases and J 2 bases, leaving 16 bases between the germline ends. This chain's CDR3 is CASSREGQGAYNEQFF. In nucleotides, the CDR3 is TGCGCCAGCAGCCGGGAGGGACAGGGTGCCTACAATGAGCAGTTCTTC.

In its sample, this clonotype was seen many times. The CDR3 region is CASSLSGRADNEQFF. For the CDR3, the DNA is TGTGCCAGCAGCTTAAGCGGGAGGGCCGACAATGAGCAGTTCTTC. The rearrangement uses TRBV7-9 and TRBJ2-1, with 10 nucleotides matching TRBD2. CDR1 is SEHNR, CDR2 FQNEAQ, per germline (reference sequence). Trimming cost V 2 bases and J 5 bases; bases outside gene matches: 3. CDR3 length: 15 residues. The variable domain in full, with the rest retrieved from reference TRBV7-9 and TRBJ2-1, is DTGVSQNPRHKITKRGQNVTFRCDPISEHNRLYWYRQTLGQGPEFLTYFQNEAQLEKSRLLSDRFSAERPKGSFSTLEIQRTEQGDSAMYLCASSLSGRADNEQFFGPGTRLTVL.

The chain has TRBV29-1 and TRBJ2-1; D not certain. Between the trimmed V and J ends, which lost 6 bases and 0 bases, there was a span of 6 bases. This CDR3 is 12 amino acids long. Germline CDR1 reads SQVTM; CDR2 reads ANQGSEA. CDR3 DNA: TGCAGCGTCTATAGCTCCTACAATGAGCAGTTCTTC. Translated, it gives CSVYSSYNEQFF.

This clonotype has at least ten counts. The chain combines TRBV2 with TRBJ2-1; D may be TRBD2 (5 bases). This CDR3 has 16 amino acids. Trimming left V 4 bases short and J 8 bases short, with 21 bases between. CDR1 SNHLY and CDR2 FYNNEI come from the germline V gene. The CDR3 region has the DNA TGTGCCAGCAGTGGGGAACTTGGGGAGAAGGCGGATGAGCAGTTCTTC. Amino acid sequence: CASSGELGEKADEQFF.

This clonotype was counted ten times or more. This chain joins TRBV10-3 and TRBJ1-1, with TRBD1 as a possible D gene (6 bases). CDR1 and CDR2 (germline): ENHRY, SYGVKD. This CDR3 comprises 11 residues. V lost 3 bases and J lost 11, with 10 bases in between. DNA for the CDR3: TGTGCCATCAGTGAAGGGCAGGGGGCTTTCTTT. This sequence encodes CAISEGQGAFF.